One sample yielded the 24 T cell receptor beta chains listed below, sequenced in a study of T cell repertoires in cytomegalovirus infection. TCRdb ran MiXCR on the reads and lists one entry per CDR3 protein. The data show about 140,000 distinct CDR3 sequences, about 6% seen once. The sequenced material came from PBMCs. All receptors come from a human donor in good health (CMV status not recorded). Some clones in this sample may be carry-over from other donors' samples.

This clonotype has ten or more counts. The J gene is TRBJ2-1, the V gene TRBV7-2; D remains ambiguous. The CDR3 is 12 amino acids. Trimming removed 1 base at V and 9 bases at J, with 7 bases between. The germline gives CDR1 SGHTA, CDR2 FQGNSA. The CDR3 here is CASSLVRTEQFF. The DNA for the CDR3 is TGTGCCAGCAGCTTAGTCCGGACTGAGCAGTTCTTC.

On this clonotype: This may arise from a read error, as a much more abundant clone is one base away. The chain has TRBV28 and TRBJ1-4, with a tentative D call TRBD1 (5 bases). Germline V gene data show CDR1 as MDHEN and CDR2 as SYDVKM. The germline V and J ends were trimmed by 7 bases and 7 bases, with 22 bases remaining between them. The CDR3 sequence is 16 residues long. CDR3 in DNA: TGTGCCAGCAATCCAGGACAAGCTCGGCACCTTGAAAAACTGTTTTTT. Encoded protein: CASNPGQARHLEKLFF.

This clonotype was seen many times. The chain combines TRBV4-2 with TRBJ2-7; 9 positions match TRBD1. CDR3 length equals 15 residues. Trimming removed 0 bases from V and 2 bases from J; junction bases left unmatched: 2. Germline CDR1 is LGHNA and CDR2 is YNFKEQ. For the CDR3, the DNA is TGTGCCAGCAGCCAAGATCGGGACAGGGCCTACGAGCAGTACTTC. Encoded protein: CASSQDRDRAYEQYF.

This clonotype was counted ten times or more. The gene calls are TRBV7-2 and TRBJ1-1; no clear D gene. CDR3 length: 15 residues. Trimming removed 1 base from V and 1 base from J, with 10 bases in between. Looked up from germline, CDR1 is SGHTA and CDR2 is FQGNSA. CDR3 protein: CASSLVPGQNTEAFF. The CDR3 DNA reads TGTGCCAGCAGCTTAGTTCCAGGTCAGAACACTGAAGCTTTCTTT.

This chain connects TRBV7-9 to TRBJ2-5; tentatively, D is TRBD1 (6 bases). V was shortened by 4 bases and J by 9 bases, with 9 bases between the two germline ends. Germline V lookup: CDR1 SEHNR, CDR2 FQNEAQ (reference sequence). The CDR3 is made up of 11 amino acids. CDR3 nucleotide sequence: TGTGCCAGCAGCTACAGGGATCCCCAGTACTTC. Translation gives CASSYRDPQYF. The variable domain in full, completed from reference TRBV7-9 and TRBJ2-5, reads DTGVSQNPRHKITKRGQNVTFRCDPISEHNRLYWYRQTLGQGPEFLTYFQNEAQLEKSRLLSDRFSAERPKGSFSTLEIQRTEQGDSAMYLCASSYRDPQYFGPGTRLLVL.

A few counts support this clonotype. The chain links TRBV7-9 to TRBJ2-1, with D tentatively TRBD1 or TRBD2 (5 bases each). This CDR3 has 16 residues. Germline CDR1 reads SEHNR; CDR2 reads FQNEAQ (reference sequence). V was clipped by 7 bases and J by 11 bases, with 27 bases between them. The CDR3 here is CASTPLGSFLGGKQFF. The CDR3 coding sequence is TGTGCCAGCACCCCCTTGGGGTCATTTCTTGGGGGTAAGCAGTTCTTC.

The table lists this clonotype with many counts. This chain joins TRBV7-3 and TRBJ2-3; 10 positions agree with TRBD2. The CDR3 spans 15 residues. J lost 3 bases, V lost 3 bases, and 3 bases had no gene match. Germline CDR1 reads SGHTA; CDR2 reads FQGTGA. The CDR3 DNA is TGTGCCAGCAGCTTTTCTAGCGGGGGAACAGATACGCAGTATTTT. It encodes CASSFSSGGTDTQYF.

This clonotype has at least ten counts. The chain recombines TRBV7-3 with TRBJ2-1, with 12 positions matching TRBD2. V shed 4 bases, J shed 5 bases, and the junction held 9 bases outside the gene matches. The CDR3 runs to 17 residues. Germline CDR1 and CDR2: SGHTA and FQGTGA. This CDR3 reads CASSSGLAGLHDNEQFF. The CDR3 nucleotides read TGTGCCAGCAGCTCTGGACTAGCGGGGCTCCATGACAATGAGCAGTTCTTC.

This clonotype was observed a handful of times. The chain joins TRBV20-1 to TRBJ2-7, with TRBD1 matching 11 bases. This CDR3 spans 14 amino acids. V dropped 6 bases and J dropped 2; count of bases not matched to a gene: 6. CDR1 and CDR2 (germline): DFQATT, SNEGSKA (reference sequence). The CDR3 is CSARTGGLPYEQYF. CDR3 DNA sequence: TGCAGTGCCAGGACAGGGGGCCTCCCCTACGAGCAGTACTTC.

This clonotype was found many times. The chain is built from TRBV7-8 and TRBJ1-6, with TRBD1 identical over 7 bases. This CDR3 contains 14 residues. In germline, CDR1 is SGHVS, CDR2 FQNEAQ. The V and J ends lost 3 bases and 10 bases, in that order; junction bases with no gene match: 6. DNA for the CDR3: TGTGCCAGCAGCTTGGGACAGAAGGCATCACCCCTCCACTTT. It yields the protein CASSLGQKASPLHF.

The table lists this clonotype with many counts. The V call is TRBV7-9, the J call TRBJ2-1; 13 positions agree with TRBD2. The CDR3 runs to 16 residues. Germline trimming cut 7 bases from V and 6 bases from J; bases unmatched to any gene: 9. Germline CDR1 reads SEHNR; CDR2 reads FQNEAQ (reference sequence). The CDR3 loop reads CASTAGLAGSLNEQFF. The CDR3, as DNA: TGTGCCAGCACTGCGGGACTAGCGGGGTCCCTCAATGAGCAGTTCTTC.

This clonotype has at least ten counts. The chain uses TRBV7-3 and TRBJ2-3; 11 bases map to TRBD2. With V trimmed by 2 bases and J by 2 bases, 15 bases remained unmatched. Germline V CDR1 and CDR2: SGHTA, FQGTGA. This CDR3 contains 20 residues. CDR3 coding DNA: TGTGCCAGCAGCTTATTAGGCCTAGCGGGGGGACTATACCTCACAGATACGCAGTATTTT. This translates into CASSLLGLAGGLYLTDTQYF.

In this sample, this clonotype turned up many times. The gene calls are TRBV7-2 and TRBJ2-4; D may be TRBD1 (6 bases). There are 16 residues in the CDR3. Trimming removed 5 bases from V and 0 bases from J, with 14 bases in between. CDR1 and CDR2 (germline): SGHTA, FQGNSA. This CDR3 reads CASSPFTGQAKNIQYF. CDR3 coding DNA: TGTGCCAGCAGCCCCTTTACGGGACAAGCCAAAAACATTCAGTACTTC.

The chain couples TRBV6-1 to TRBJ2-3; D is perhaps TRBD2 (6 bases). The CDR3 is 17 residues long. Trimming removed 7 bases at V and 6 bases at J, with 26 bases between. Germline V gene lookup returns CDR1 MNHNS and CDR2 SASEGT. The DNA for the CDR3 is TGTGCCAGCACTAAAAGACCCCTTAGCGGTACTGGCGATACGCAGTATTTT. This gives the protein CASTKRPLSGTGDTQYF.

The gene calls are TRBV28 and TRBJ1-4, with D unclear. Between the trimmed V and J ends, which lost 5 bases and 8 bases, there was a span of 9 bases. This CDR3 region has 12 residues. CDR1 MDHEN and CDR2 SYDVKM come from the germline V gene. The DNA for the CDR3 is TGTGCCAGCAGTCCTCCCCGGGAAAAACTGTTTTTT. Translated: CASSPPREKLFF.

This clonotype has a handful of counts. The CDR3 reads CASSPYHQAWGNTIYF. For the CDR3, the DNA is TGTGCCAGCAGCCCTTACCATCAGGCCTGGGGAAACACCATATATTTT. The V call is TRBV5-5, the J call TRBJ1-3; no reliable D call. The V end lost 4 bases, the J end lost 4 bases, and 18 bases lay between the germline ends. Germline V gene lookup returns CDR1 SGHKS and CDR2 YYEKEE (reference sequence). The length of the CDR3 is 16 residues. The variable domain in full, with the rest retrieved from reference TRBV5-5 and TRBJ1-3, is DAGVTQSPTHLIKTRGQQVTLRCSPISGHKSVSWYQQVLGQGPQFIFQYYEKEERGRGNFPDRFSARQFPNYSSELNVNALLLGDSALYLCASSPYHQAWGNTIYFGEGSWLTVV.

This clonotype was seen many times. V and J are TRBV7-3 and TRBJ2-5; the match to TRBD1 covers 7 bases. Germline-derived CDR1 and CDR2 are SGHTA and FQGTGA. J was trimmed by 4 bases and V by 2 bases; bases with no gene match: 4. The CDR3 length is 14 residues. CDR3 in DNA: TGTGCCAGCAGCTTATGGCCAGGGGGAGAGACCCAGTACTTC. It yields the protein CASSLWPGGETQYF.

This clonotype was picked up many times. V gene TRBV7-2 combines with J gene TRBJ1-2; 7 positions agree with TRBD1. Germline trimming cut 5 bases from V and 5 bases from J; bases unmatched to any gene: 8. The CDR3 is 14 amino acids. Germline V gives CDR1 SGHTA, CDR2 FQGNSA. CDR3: CASSRDSIDYGYTF. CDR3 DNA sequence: TGTGCCAGCAGCCGGGACAGCATCGATTATGGCTACACCTTC. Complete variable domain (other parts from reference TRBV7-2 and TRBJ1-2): GAGVSQSPSNKVTEKGKDVELRCDPISGHTALYWYRQSLGQGLEFLIYFQGNSAPDKSGLPSDRFSAERTGGSVSTLTIQRTQQEDSAVYLCASSRDSIDYGYTFGSGTRLTVV.

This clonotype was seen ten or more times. The CDR3 spells CASSPGFSYEQYF. CDR3 DNA: TGTGCCAGCAGCCCAGGTTTCTCCTACGAGCAGTACTTC. This sequence joins TRBV7-2 and TRBJ2-7; D not certain. V shed 5 bases and J shed 0 bases, with 8 bases lying between them. Germline values: CDR1 SGHTA, CDR2 FQGNSA. The CDR3 sequence is 13 residues long.

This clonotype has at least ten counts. This chain's CDR3 is CASSAGAVSTDTQYF. CDR3 nucleotides: TGTGCCAGTAGTGCCGGGGCAGTTAGCACAGATACGCAGTATTTT. This sequence joins TRBV19 and TRBJ2-3; D may match TRBD1 or TRBD2 (5 bases each). V dropped 5 bases and J dropped 0 bases, with 12 bases sitting between them. The V gene's germline CDR1 is LNHDA and CDR2 SQIVND (reference sequence). The CDR3 loop spans 15 amino acids.

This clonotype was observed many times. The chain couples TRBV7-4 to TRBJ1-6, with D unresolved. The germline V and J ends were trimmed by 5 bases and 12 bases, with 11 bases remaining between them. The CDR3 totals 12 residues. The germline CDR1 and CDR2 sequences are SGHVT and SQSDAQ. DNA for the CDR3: TGTGCCAGCAGCGATTGGACGGAACCCCTCCACTTT. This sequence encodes CASSDWTEPLHF. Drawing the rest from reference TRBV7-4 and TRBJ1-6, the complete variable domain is GAGVSQSPRYKVAKRGRDVALRCDSISGHVTLYWYRQTLGQGSEVLTYSQSDAQRDKSGRPSGRFSAERPERSVSTLKIQRTEQGDSAVYLCASSDWTEPLHFGNGTRLTVT.

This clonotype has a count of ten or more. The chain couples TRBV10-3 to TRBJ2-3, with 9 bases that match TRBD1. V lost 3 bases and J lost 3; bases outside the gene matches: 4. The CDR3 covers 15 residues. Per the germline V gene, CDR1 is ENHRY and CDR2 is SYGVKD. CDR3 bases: TGTGCCATCAGTGAAGGACAGGGGTCGACAGATACGCAGTATTTT. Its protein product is CAISEGQGSTDTQYF.

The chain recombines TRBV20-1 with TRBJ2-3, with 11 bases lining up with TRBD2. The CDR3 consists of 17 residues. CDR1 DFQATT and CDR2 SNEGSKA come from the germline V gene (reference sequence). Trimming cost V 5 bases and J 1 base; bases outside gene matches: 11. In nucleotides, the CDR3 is TGCAGTGCTGCCCGTCGAGTTAGCGGGGGGGGCACAGATACGCAGTATTTT. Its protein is CSAARRVSGGGTDTQYF.

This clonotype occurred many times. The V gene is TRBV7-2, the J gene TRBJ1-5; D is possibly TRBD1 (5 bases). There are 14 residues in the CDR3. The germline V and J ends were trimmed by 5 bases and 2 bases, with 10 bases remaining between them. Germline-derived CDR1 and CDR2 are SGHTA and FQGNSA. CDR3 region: CASSPGLGNQPQHF. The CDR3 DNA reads TGTGCCAGCAGCCCAGGGCTAGGCAATCAGCCCCAGCATTTT.